This TCR beta chain was recovered during a study of stem cell transplantation in POMP-related autoinflammatory disease. The wider study: Impaired MHC class I-dependent CD8+ differentiation was hypothesized from defective thymoproteasomes. CD8+ T cells were low and CD4+ cells naive-skewed before transplant. DNA chimerism showed 100% graft donor engraftment of neutrophils and platelets through one year. Overall study results and limits: Fewer unique TRB V-J gene pairings were identified in patients with PRAID.

Concerning this clone: Its antigen is still unknown.

Here immunoSEQ multiplex PCR was the method, and the copy in TCRdb shows in-frame clones only, minus some. This table holds tens of thousands of clones, approximately 91% found once. CDR3 length: 14 amino acids. The germline CDR1 and CDR2 sequences are MNHEY and SVGAGI. With 6 bases removed from V and 3 bases from J, the gap between germline ends came to 13 bases. The sample in question was CD4+ T cells from PBMCs, obtained after stem cell transplantation. The source is a human patient with POMP-related autoinflammation and immune dysregulation (PRAID). T cells may partly derive from the graft donor. The V and J genes are TRBV6-5 and TRBJ2-3, with D possibly being TRBD2 (6 bases). The CDR3 is CASSHGGGTDTQYF. The CDR3 DNA follows: TGTGCCAGCAGCCACGGTGGGGGGACAGATACGCAGTATTTT.